The 9 T cell receptor beta chains below were found in one sample sequenced in a study of T cell clonality in common variable immunodeficiency. The assay was immunoSEQ multiplex PCR, and TCRdb's table has in-frame clones only and misses some. Sampling found under 50,000 clones, none seen once. The sequenced sample was peripheral blood mononuclear cells. The receptors come from a person aged 18 to 69 in good health.

This clone was detected ten times or more. The observed sequence ends 3 residues before the CDR3 terminus, with the missing tail filled in from the germline J gene. V gene TRBV5-1 combines with J gene TRBJ2-1, with D uncertain. In germline, CDR1 is SGHRS, CDR2 YFSETQ. The CDR3 covers 15 residues. V dropped 4 bases and J dropped 6 bases, with 17 bases sitting between them. The CDR3 sequence is CASSTIGAAGNEQFF. The DNA read from the CDR3 is TGCGCCAGCAGCACCATCGGTGCCGCCGGCAATGAG.

This clone appeared many times. The CDR3 end lies 3 residues beyond the end of the read and is filled in from the germline J gene. This sequence joins TRBV29-1 and TRBJ1-3; D gene ambiguous. The CDR3 extends over 14 amino acids. Germline CDR1 SQVTM, CDR2 ANQGSEA. The ends were cut back, 3 bases at V and 1 base at J, with 10 bases in the middle. The CDR3 loop reads CSVDRRLSGNTIYF. CDR3 bases read: TGCAGCGTTGACAGGAGGTTATCTGGAAACACC.

With respect to this clone: The read gets to within 3 residues of the CDR3 end, and the germline J gene fills in the rest. The chain links TRBV6-1 to TRBJ2-4; D is ambiguous. From germline, CDR1 is MNHNS and CDR2 SASEGT. This CDR3 is 11 amino acids long. The part of the CDR3 DNA that was read is TGTGCCAGCAGTGAAGCGGGCGAT. Translating it yields CASSEAGD. The CDR3 in its entirety is CASSEAGDQYF.

This clone showed up many times. The read halts 3 residues ahead of the CDR3 end, with the missing end drawn from the germline J gene. The chain recombines TRBV5-6 with TRBJ1-2; weak D call: TRBD1 (6 bases). The V end lost 0 bases, the J end lost 7 bases, and 10 bases lay between the germline ends. The CDR3 loop spans 13 amino acids. Germline V gene lookup returns CDR1 SGHDT and CDR2 YYEEEE. CDR3 bases read: TGTGCCAGCAGCTTGGTACAGGGTGGTGGC. This gives the protein CASSLVQGGG. The CDR3 in full is CASSLVQGGGYTF. Full variable domain (remainder filled in from reference TRBV5-6 and TRBJ1-2): DAGVTQSPTHLIKTRGQQVTLRCSPKSGHDTVSWYQQALGQGPQFIFQYYEEEERQRGNFPDRFSGHQFPNYSSELNVNALLLGDSALYLCASSLVQGGGYTFGSGTRLTVV.

This clone was counted at least ten times. Read coverage stops 3 residues before the CDR3 terminus; the germline J gene supplies the remainder. The chain has TRBV29-1 and TRBJ1-1; D possibly corresponds to TRBD1 (5 bases). The CDR3 has 11 amino acids. The germline V and J ends were trimmed by 4 bases and 6 bases, with 9 bases remaining between them. Germline-derived CDR1 and CDR2 are SQVTM and ANQGSEA. CDR3 region: CSVGGDAEAFF. The sequenced part of the CDR3 DNA is TGCAGCGTTGGAGGGGATGCTGAA.

This clone was counted many times. The CDR3 end falls 3 residues outside the read, so it is completed with the germline J gene. V gene TRBV5-6 combines with J gene TRBJ2-2; D not resolved. The CDR3 runs to 13 residues. V was trimmed by 3 bases and J by 3 bases, leaving 6 bases between them. CDR1 and CDR2 (germline): SGHDT, YYEEEE. Incomplete CDR3 DNA: TGTGCCAGCAGCTCAGTTCACACCGGGGAG. This sequence encodes CASSSVHTGE. The CDR3 as a whole reads CASSSVHTGELFF.

This clone was detected many times. The CDR3 is cut off 3 residues early in the read; its end comes from the germline J gene. The same CDR3 arises from other DNA sequences in this sample as well. The V gene is TRBV5-1, the J gene TRBJ2-3; D may be TRBD1 (6 bases). Germline CDR1 reads SGHRS; CDR2 reads YFSETQ. Trimming removed 3 bases from V and 0 bases from J, with 8 bases in between. The CDR3 is 14 residues long. The CDR3 is CASSSGHSTDTQYF. The covered CDR3 bases are TGCGCCAGCAGCTCGGGACACAGCACAGATACG.

This clone was observed a few times. The CDR3 extends 3 residues past the end of the read, so its final part is completed from the germline J gene. V gene TRBV6-4 combines with J gene TRBJ2-1, with TRBD2 matching 9 bases. The CDR3 has 15 amino acids. Germline lookup yields CDR1 MRHNA and CDR2 SNTAGT. Trimming cost V 0 bases and J 6 bases; bases outside gene matches: 3. Incomplete CDR3 DNA: TGTGCCAGCAGTGACTCCTGGACTAGCGTCAATGAG. This codes for CASSDSWTSVNE. The full CDR3 protein reads CASSDSWTSVNEQFF.

This clone has at least ten counts. The read finishes 3 residues shy of the CDR3 end, and the germline J gene is used to complete it. This chain uses TRBV7-9 with TRBJ2-1; D perhaps matches TRBD2 (6 bases). CDR3 length: 15 amino acids. Trimming left V 2 bases short and J 4 bases short, with 12 bases between. The germline CDR1 and CDR2 sequences are SEHNR and FQNEAQ (reference sequence). Partial CDR3 DNA: TGTGCCAGCAGCTTAACTAGCTCCATGTACAATGAG. Translated, it gives CASSLTSSMYNE. In full, the CDR3 reads CASSLTSSMYNEQFF.